This T cell receptor beta chain was found in a study of cytomegalovirus exposure and HLA in healthy donors. Study-wide results and limits: It was 164 TCR beta chains that were listed as cytomegalovirus-associated. Both high specificity and high sensitivity reportedly marked the classifier's diagnosis of cytomegalovirus status. It was taken for granted in presence/absence analyses that sequencing depth across donors was roughly uniform. Among CMV-associated TCR beta chains, most appeared HLA-restricted in a later analysis.

It was with 60 Vbeta and 13 Jbeta primers that the PCR ran. Method: immunoSEQ multiplex PCR; TCRdb's copy keeps in-frame clones and lacks some. The top ten clones hold roughly 4% of a sample with roughly 120,000 clones, 74% of them seen once. Germline V gives CDR1 MGHRA, CDR2 YSYEKL. The CDR3 runs 16 residues. V lost 3 bases to trimming and J lost 4 bases; unmatched junction nucleotides: 8. Regarding this clone: The antigen is undetermined.

Sequenced: PBMCs. The origin of this receptor is a woman between 45 and 65 years old in good health and CMV-seropositive. This rearrangement joins TRBV4-1 to TRBJ2-2, with 7 bases lining up with TRBD1. The DNA of the CDR3 is TGCGCCAGCAGCCATATAACAGGGGCACCCACCGGGGAGCTGTTTTTT. Its protein is CASSHITGAPTGELFF.